This T cell receptor beta chain is from a study of PD-1 blockade in mismatch repair-deficient tumors. Overall study: Patients had about 13 mismatch repair-deficient cancer types and were previously treated and progressing.

PCR or immunohistochemistry showed mismatch repair deficiency in every enrolled patient. TCR sequencing covered a few patients who responded to pembrolizumab. Some clones are missing from TCRdb's copy, which holds only in-frame ones; the method was immunoSEQ multiplex PCR. The sample lists some 84,000 clones, over 70% seen once, with roughly 2.6% in the top ten. Study-wide results and caveats: Tumor-resident clones, often absent from pretreatment blood, expanded after pembrolizumab and then contracted.

Trimming cost V 6 bases and J 2 bases, with 8 bases left between them. CDR1 and CDR2 from the germline V gene are SGHVS and FQNEAQ. The CDR3 length is 13 residues. This clone was picked up a small number of times. Its target is not known. The genes are TRBV7-8 and TRBJ1-5; D not resolved. This TCR came from an adult with mismatch repair-deficient cancer. Source: peripheral blood, taken 12 weeks after starting pembrolizumab. The CDR3 DNA reads TGTGCCAGCAGACCGTCGGGCAATCAGCCCCAGCATTTT. It is translated as CASRPSGNQPQHF.